These T cell receptor beta chains were read from a single sample in a study of blood T cells in healthy people across ages. Each CDR3 protein gets one entry after TCRdb re-called the 5' RACE reads with MiXCR. The table has roughly 1,300,000 distinct CDR3 sequences, approximately 59% seen once. The sample comprised blood. The receptor set was obtained from a man between 18 and 29 years old in good health. CDR3s include the opening cysteine and the closing phenylalanine or tryptophan. The D gene is left open where the match is weak. Clone sizes are given selectively: once, few, many, or a class where the clone is expanded.

j_gene | v_gene | abundance | d_gene | CDR3nt | CDR3aa
TRBJ2-1 | TRBV27 | - | TRBD2 | TGTGCCAGCAGCACCGGGACTAGCGGGATTGAGCAGTTCTTC | CASSTGTSGIEQFF
TRBJ1-1 | TRBV5-1 | - | - | TGCGCCAGCAGCTGGCGCGGACTGGGGGACACTGAAGCTTTCTTT | CASSWRGLGDTEAFF
TRBJ2-7 | TRBV20-1 | - | - | TGCAGTGCTGCATTCGGCCTCTCGGAGCAGTACTTC | CSAAFGLSEQYF
TRBJ2-1 | TRBV27 | - | TRBD2 | TGTGCCAGCTATGGGCTAGCGGGAAAACAGTTCTTC | CASYGLAGKQFF
TRBJ1-1 | TRBV25-1 | - | - | TGTGCCAGCAGGAACTTGGTGGGGACTGAAGCTTTCTTT | CASRNLVGTEAFF
TRBJ1-2 | TRBV29-1 | few | TRBD1 | TGCAGCGTTGAAGCAGGGGACAGGACTGACTATGGCTACACCTTC | CSVEAGDRTDYGYTF
TRBJ2-7 | TRBV20-1 | - | TRBD1 | TGCAGTGCGCCCAGGACAGGGGATGCCTACGAGCAGTACTTC | CSAPRTGDAYEQYF
TRBJ2-1 | TRBV30 | few | TRBD1 | TGTGCCGGACTGACAGGGCGATACAATGAGCAGTTCTTC | CAGLTGRYNEQFF
TRBJ1-6 | TRBV6-2/TRBV6-3 | - | - | TGTGCCAGCAGTGACGGGTGGGGTGGCAATTCACCCCTCCACTTT | CASSDGWGGNSPLHF
TRBJ1-2 | TRBV5-1 | once | TRBD1 | TGCGCCAGCAGCGACCTTTCCGGGACAGGGACCTATGGCTACACCTTC | CASSDLSGTGTYGYTF
TRBJ2-7 | TRBV4-3 | - | - | TGCGCCAGCAGCCATGGGGCGGGGGCATCCTACGAGCAGTACTTC | CASSHGAGASYEQYF
TRBJ2-3 | TRBV6-6 | - | TRBD2 | TGTGCCAGCAGCCCCCAGCGGGGGGAATCAGATACGCAGTATTTT | CASSPQRGESDTQYF
TRBJ2-5 | TRBV5-1 | few | - | TGCGCCAGCAGATTATTACCCGGGACCCAAGAGACCCAGTACTTC | CASRLLPGTQETQYF
TRBJ1-1 | TRBV4-3 | - | - | TGCGCCAGCAGCCAGCTGGGCCATTTTGACACTGAAGCTTTCTTT | CASSQLGHFDTEAFF
TRBJ2-3 | TRBV20-1 | - | TRBD2 | TGCAGTGCCCAGCCGCCTAGCGGGAGCACAGATACGCAGTATTTT | CSAQPPSGSTDTQYF